These 13 T cell receptor beta chains were all obtained from the same sample, sequenced in a study of cytomegalovirus exposure and HLA in healthy donors. Primers: 60 Vbeta forward and 13 Jbeta reverse. TCRdb keeps only in-frame clones here, not all; method: immunoSEQ multiplex PCR. Seen here are about 140,000 clones, about three quarters observed once, and the top ten hold approximately 1.5%. Sequencing used PBMCs. The receptors come from a female donor in good health and CMV-seronegative.

V usage is TRBV27 and J usage is TRBJ1-6; 11 bases line up with TRBD1. CDR3 length equals 17 residues. V lost 8 bases to trimming and J lost 8 bases; unmatched junction nucleotides: 14. CDR1 is MNHEY, CDR2 SMNVEV, per germline (reference sequence). CDR3 coding DNA: TGTGCCAGCTCTACCCCCCGGACAGGGGGCGCAGATTCACCCCTCCACTTT. It yields the protein CASSTPRTGGADSPLHF.

In its sample, this clone was seen once. The chain recombines TRBV5-4 with TRBJ1-6, with TRBD1 as a possible D gene (6 bases). V was trimmed by 3 bases and J by 6 bases, leaving 10 bases between them. This CDR3 region has 14 residues. Germline CDR1 is SGHNT and CDR2 is YYREEE (reference sequence). The CDR3 reads CASSYGQLNSPLHF. The CDR3 nucleotides read TGTGCCAGCAGCTATGGACAGCTTAATTCACCCCTCCACTTT.

The CDR3 here is CASSLVFGTSGTLSYEQYF. The CDR3 coding sequence is TGTGCCAGCAGCTTAGTTTTTGGGACTAGCGGGACGCTCTCCTACGAGCAGTACTTC. The chain uses TRBV7-8 and TRBJ2-7, with 13 bases aligning to TRBD2. Germline CDR1 and CDR2: SGHVS and FQNEAQ. The trim removed 1 base at V and 0 bases at J, leaving 9 bases unmatched. The length of the CDR3 is 19 residues.

The rearrangement joins TRBV7-3 to TRBJ1-5; D gene uncertain. CDR1 and CDR2 (germline): SGHTA, FQGTGA. The CDR3 consists of 15 residues. Deletions cut 2 bases from V and 0 bases from J, with 8 bases between. The CDR3 DNA reads as TGTGCCAGCAGCTTATCGGGTCGTAGCAATCAGCCCCAGCATTTT. Amino acids: CASSLSGRSNQPQHF.

V usage is TRBV27 and J usage is TRBJ1-1; D remains ambiguous. The V end was cut by 2 bases, the J end by 1 base, with 5 bases between. Per germline, CDR1 MNHEY and CDR2 SMNVEV (reference sequence). The CDR3 totals 13 residues. CDR3 in amino acids: CASSLESNTEAFF. The CDR3 DNA follows: TGTGCCAGCAGTTTAGAGTCGAACACTGAAGCTTTCTTT.

This clone was detected only a few times. This chain connects TRBV6-1 to TRBJ1-2; possible D gene TRBD1, 6 bases. The CDR3 extends over 12 amino acids. Germline-derived CDR1 and CDR2 are MNHNS and SASEGT. V was trimmed by 4 bases and J by 8 bases, leaving 11 bases between them. The CDR3 DNA follows: TGTGCCAGCAGTGGGACAGTCAGCGGCTACACCTTC. Translating gives CASSGTVSGYTF.

In its sample, this clone was seen a few times. The V gene is TRBV4-2, the J gene TRBJ2-1; TRBD2 aligns across 9 bases. The CDR3 is 16 residues long. In germline, CDR1 is LGHNA, CDR2 YNFKEQ. V trimming: 0 bases; J trimming: 4 bases; junction bases outside the gene matches: 4. The CDR3 nucleotides read TGTGCCAGCAGCCAAGATTTGCTAGCGGGATACAATGAGCAGTTCTTC. Protein product: CASSQDLLAGYNEQFF.

The genes are TRBV27 and TRBJ1-2; no clear D gene. The CDR3 extends over 15 amino acids. Germline loops: CDR1 MNHEY, CDR2 SMNVEV (reference sequence). The ends were cut back, 5 bases at V and 1 base at J, with 14 bases in the middle. Here the CDR3 DNA reads TGTGCCAGCAGTCCCGGAGGGAGCCTTAACTATGGCTACACCTTC. Translating it yields CASSPGGSLNYGYTF.

The CDR3 nucleotides read TGTGCCAGCAGTGATACAGGGGAAGGGGGCTACGAGCAGTACTTC. Translating it yields CASSDTGEGGYEQYF. This chain links TRBV27 with TRBJ2-7; 7 positions agree with TRBD1. V lost 5 bases and J lost 3; bases outside the gene matches: 10. The CDR3 length is 15 residues. In germline, CDR1 is MNHEY, CDR2 SMNVEV (reference sequence).

V is TRBV27 and J is TRBJ2-7; 7 bases map to TRBD2. V lost 5 bases to trimming and J lost 0 bases; unmatched junction nucleotides: 7. CDR1 is MNHEY and CDR2 is SMNVEV in the germline V gene (reference sequence). The CDR3 has 15 amino acids. CDR3 protein: CASSPRGGSSYEQYF. The DNA of the CDR3 is TGTGCCAGCAGTCCTCGGGGAGGGAGCTCCTACGAGCAGTACTTC.

This chain connects TRBV7-2 to TRBJ2-3; the match to TRBD1 covers 9 bases. Germline CDR1 reads SGHTA; CDR2 reads FQGNSA. The CDR3 is made up of 15 amino acids. V lost 3 bases and J lost 3; bases outside the gene matches: 4. The CDR3 loop reads CASSLDRGITDTQYF. The CDR3 nucleotides are TGTGCCAGCAGCTTGGACAGGGGAATAACAGATACGCAGTATTTT.

This clone turned up a few times. V and J are TRBV6-5 and TRBJ2-7, with D hard to call. The germline V gene encodes CDR1 MNHEY and CDR2 SVGAGI. Trimming stripped 0 bases from V and 3 bases from J, with 9 bases between. The CDR3 has 14 residues. CDR3 protein: CASSYSRQNYEQYF. For the CDR3, the DNA is TGTGCCAGCAGTTACTCGAGACAAAACTACGAGCAGTACTTC.

The genes are TRBV10-2 and TRBJ2-1; 11 bases match TRBD1. The germline gives CDR1 WSHSY, CDR2 SAAADI. This CDR3 region has 15 residues. V shed 8 bases, J shed 0 bases, and the junction held 3 bases outside the gene matches. Here the CDR3 DNA reads TGCGCCAGCGGACAGGGGGCGGTCTCCTACAATGAGCAGTTCTTC. This sequence encodes CASGQGAVSYNEQFF.